One and the same sample provided the 12 T cell receptor beta chains below, sequenced in a study of breast tumors, draining lymph nodes, adjacent tissues. In TCRdb, the multiplex PCR reads were re-called with MiXCR into one record per CDR3 protein. The repertoire consists of 130,000 or so distinct CDR3 sequences, with 21% occurring once and the leading ten covering 2% to 2.5%. Samples came from axillary lymph nodes draining the breast cancer. Input material: axillary lymph node tissue. These receptor sequences come from a female donor with breast cancer. Some clones in this sample may be carry-over from other donors' samples.

This clonotype was recorded a few times. The chain employs TRBV19 and TRBJ2-2, with 11 nucleotides matching TRBD2. Trimming removed 9 bases from V and 7 bases from J; junction bases left unmatched: 16. Per germline, CDR1 LNHDA and CDR2 SQIVND (reference sequence). The CDR3 is 17 amino acids. The CDR3 nucleotides read TGTGCCAGCAGGAGAAGGGGCCTAGCGGGAGGTGTCGGGGAGCTGTTTTTT. Residues: CASRRRGLAGGVGELFF. The full variable domain, rest sourced from reference TRBV19 and TRBJ2-2, is DGGITQSPKYLFRKEGQNVTLSCEQNLNHDAMYWYRQDPGQGLRLIYYSQIVNDFQKGDIAEGYSVSREKKESFPLTVTSAQKNPTAFYLCASRRRGLAGGVGELFFGEGSRLTVL.

In its sample, this clonotype was seen a few times. The CDR3 does not end in the conserved phenylalanine or tryptophan, so this is likely a read error. The V call is TRBV30, the J call TRBJ2-1; TRBD2 aligns across 13 bases. In germline, CDR1 is GTSNPN, CDR2 SVGIG (reference sequence). The CDR3 sequence is 15 residues long. The trim removed 7 bases at V and 0 bases at J, leaving 3 bases unmatched. CDR3 residues: CASGLAGTSYNEQFL. The CDR3 nucleotides are TGTGCCTCGGGACTAGCGGGAACCTCCTACAATGAGCAGTTCCTC.

This clonotype was recorded many times. V and J are TRBV7-6 and TRBJ2-7; D may be TRBD2 (6 bases). CDR3 size: 12 residues. Germline assignment: CDR1 SGHVS and CDR2 FNYEAQ. Trimming pared 4 bases from V and 6 bases from J, leaving 10 bases between. For the CDR3, the DNA is TGTGCCAGCAGCTCGCCGGGACTCGAGCAGTACTTC. It codes for CASSSPGLEQYF.

In its sample, this clonotype was seen a few times. V is TRBV2 and J is TRBJ2-1, with D perhaps matching TRBD2 (5 bases). The CDR3 consists of 15 residues. Germline values: CDR1 SNHLY, CDR2 FYNNEI. Trimming removed 8 bases at V and 9 bases at J, with 23 bases between. The CDR3, as DNA: TGTGCCAGCGGCAGCGGCCCAACCACCACCGGTGAGCAGTTCTTC. This translates into CASGSGPTTTGEQFF.

This clonotype turned up a few times. The rearrangement uses TRBV27 and TRBJ1-2; D may be TRBD1 (6 bases). V gave up 3 bases and J gave up 6 bases, with 8 bases separating them. CDR1 MNHEY and CDR2 SMNVEV come from the germline V gene (reference sequence). CDR3 length: 12 amino acids. CDR3 residues: CASSFTGHGYTF. The CDR3 DNA reads TGTGCCAGCAGTTTCACAGGGCATGGCTACACCTTC.

About this clonotype: At one end, the junction sequence differs from germline, possibly due to a read error. The chain joins TRBV19 to TRBJ2-2; 12 bases fit TRBD2. The CDR3 is 18 amino acids. CDR1 and CDR2 from the germline V gene are LNHDA and SQIVND (reference sequence). The CDR3 here is CASLSGTSGSENTGEPFF. CDR3 in DNA: TGTGCCAGTCTTTCCGGGACTAGCGGGTCGGAAAACACCGGGGAGCCGTTTTTT. The full variable domain, in which reference TRBV19 and TRBJ2-2 provide the parts outside the CDR3, is DGGITQSPKYLFRKEGQNVTLSCEQNLNHDAMYWYRQDPGQGLRLIYYSQIVNDFQKGDIAEGYSVSREKKESFPLTVTSAQKNPTAFYLCASLSGTSGSENTGEPFFGEGSRLTVL.

The rearrangement joins TRBV24-1 to TRBJ1-1; D perhaps matches TRBD1 (6 bases). V lost 4 bases to trimming and J lost 0 bases, with 11 bases between them. CDR3 length equals 15 residues. Germline V gene lookup returns CDR1 KGHDR and CDR2 SFDVKD. The CDR3 reads CATSERDRLNTEAFF. CDR3 nucleotides: TGTGCCACCAGTGAGCGTGACAGGCTGAACACTGAAGCTTTCTTT.

This clonotype occurred a few times. The rearrangement uses TRBV19 and TRBJ1-2; TRBD1 matches at 12 bases. The germline V gene has CDR1 LNHDA and CDR2 SQIVND (reference sequence). Germline trimming cut 8 bases from V and 6 bases from J; bases unmatched to any gene: 7. The CDR3 covers 14 residues. The CDR3 DNA sequence: TGTGCCAGTTCGGGGACAGGGGGCGCAGATGGCTACACCTTC. It specifies CASSGTGGADGYTF.

As for this clonotype: The limits of the CDR3 on the DNA are not certain, so only TCRdb's listed CDR3 is given. CDR3: CARDPGEVGAPGSCFF. The chain recombines TRBV6-1 with TRBJ2-2; TRBD1 was called by the table and not checked on the DNA. The CDR3 has 16 residues if both end residues are counted. Germline loops: CDR1 MNHNS, CDR2 SASEGT.

This clonotype was found many times. The genes are TRBV20-1 and TRBJ2-6; 11 bases are a match to TRBD1. The V and J ends lost 6 bases and 0 bases, in that order; junction bases with no gene match: 4. CDR1 and CDR2 from the germline V gene are DFQATT and SNEGSKA (reference sequence). The CDR3 is made up of 16 amino acids. The CDR3 spells CSAEGTGGSGANVLTF. The CDR3 DNA reads as TGCAGTGCCGAGGGGACAGGGGGCTCTGGGGCCAACGTCCTGACTTTC.

This clonotype has a count of ten or more. This rearrangement joins TRBV15 to TRBJ2-7; D gene uncertain. Trimming took off 1 base at V and 1 base at J, with 8 bases between the two ends. CDR3 length: 14 amino acids. The germline V gene encodes CDR1 LNHNV and CDR2 YYDKDF (reference sequence). This chain's CDR3 is CATSRVGLSYEQYF. The CDR3 nucleotides are TGTGCCACCAGCAGAGTTGGCCTTTCCTACGAGCAGTACTTC.

This clonotype was detected ten times or more. This sequence joins TRBV20-1 and TRBJ1-2, with TRBD1 matching 9 bases. Germline loops: CDR1 DFQATT, CDR2 SNEGSKA (reference sequence). Germline trimming cut 5 bases from V and 4 bases from J; bases unmatched to any gene: 14. The CDR3 totals 16 residues. The CDR3 DNA reads TGCAGTGCTCATCCCGGGACAGGGACGGGGACCTATGGCTACACCTTC. Encoded protein: CSAHPGTGTGTYGYTF.